The present TCR beta chain was sequenced within a study of T cell responses to AZD1222 COVID-19 vaccine. Findings of the study overall: Mostly white British, mostly female donors; authors suggested clonal diversity may be underestimated. After two AZD1222 doses, spike-specific TCR breadth and depth rose versus day 0.

Second-dose recipients at about 4 or about 12 weeks were treated as one pooled group. A note on this clone: No antigen is known for it.

Germline V gene sequence: CDR1 SQVTM, CDR2 ANQGSEA. The CDR3 contains 16 residues. Deletions cut 7 bases from V and 0 bases from J, with 21 bases between. Measured with immunoSEQ multiplex PCR; TCRdb has only the in-frame clones, and not every one. Found here are approximately 26,000 clones, approximately 88% of them singletons; the top ten hold less than 3.5%. The chain carries TRBV29-1 and TRBJ1-1; D unresolved. The sample here was peripheral blood, taken 28 days after the second AZD1222 dose. This TCR derives from an adult who received the AZD1222 COVID-19 vaccine. The CDR3 coding sequence is TGCAGCGCCCAAGGTTCAGAGGCTGATATGAACACTGAAGCTTTCTTT. It encodes CSAQGSEADMNTEAFF.